One and the same sample provided the 24 T cell receptor beta chains below, sequenced in a study of shared clonotypes between healthy human individuals. Assay used: immunoSEQ multiplex PCR; TCRdb lists only in-frame clones, some missing. This table holds hundreds of thousands of clones, more than 75% found once. The sample taken for sequencing was PBMCs. These receptors were collected from a woman between 40 and 55 years old in good health. Some clones in this sample may be carry-over from other donors' samples.

This clone was counted a single time. V usage is TRBV19 and J usage is TRBJ1-1, with 8 bases matching TRBD1. Germline loops: CDR1 LNHDA, CDR2 SQIVND (reference sequence). Trimming at V came to 6 bases and at J to 1 base, leaving 13 bases not matched to a gene. This CDR3 spans 17 amino acids. The CDR3 region is CASSKLPRTGRNTEAFF. CDR3 in DNA: TGTGCCAGTAGCAAGCTTCCCCGGACAGGGAGGAACACTGAAGCTTTCTTT.

This chain connects TRBV5-1 to TRBJ2-1; perhaps TRBD2 as D (6 bases). This CDR3 comprises 14 residues. The V gene lost 0 bases and the J gene lost 7 bases, with 11 bases spanning the gap. In germline, CDR1 is SGHRS, CDR2 YFSETQ. CDR3 coding DNA: TGCGCCAGCAGCTTGGCGGGAGATCGAAATGAGCAGTTCTTC. Its translation: CASSLAGDRNEQFF. Using reference TRBV5-1 and TRBJ2-1 for the parts outside the CDR3, the full variable domain is KAGVTQTPRYLIKTRGQQVTLSCSPISGHRSVSWYQQTPGQGLQFLFEYFSETQRNKGNFPGRFSGRQFSNSRSEMNVSTLELGDSALYLCASSLAGDRNEQFFGPGTRLTVL.

This CDR3 is CATSREGWASGRMDTQYF. CDR3 nucleotide sequence: TGTGCCACCAGCAGAGAGGGGTGGGCTAGCGGGAGGATGGATACGCAGTATTTT. V is TRBV15 and J is TRBJ2-3; 11 bases fit TRBD2. J lost 6 bases, V lost 0 bases, and 11 bases had no gene match. The CDR3 length is 18 residues. Germline V gene sequence: CDR1 LNHNV, CDR2 YYDKDF (reference sequence).

This chain joins TRBV7-9 and TRBJ2-7; TRBD1 might be the D (6 bases). V shed 6 bases and J shed 0 bases, with 12 bases lying between them. The CDR3 loop spans 14 amino acids. Germline lookup yields CDR1 SEHNR and CDR2 FQNEAQ (reference sequence). The CDR3 spells CASRTGTSSYEQYF. Written as DNA, the CDR3 is TGTGCCAGCAGGACCGGGACATCCTCCTACGAGCAGTACTTC.

The chain carries TRBV7-2 and TRBJ2-5; a weak D match, TRBD2 (6 bases). The V end was cut by 0 bases, the J end by 4 bases, with 18 bases between. The length of the CDR3 is 17 residues. From germline, CDR1 is SGHTA and CDR2 FQGNSA. CDR3 protein: CASSLAKLAPARETQYF. The CDR3 DNA follows: TGTGCCAGCAGCTTAGCGAAACTAGCACCGGCTAGAGAGACCCAGTACTTC.

The sample holds one count of this clone. The chain has TRBV29-1 and TRBJ1-2; TRBD1 agrees at 8 bases. Germline lookup yields CDR1 SQVTM and CDR2 ANQGSEA. V lost 0 bases and J lost 2; bases outside the gene matches: 5. There are 15 residues in the CDR3. The CDR3 loop is CSVEDQGARNYGYTF. DNA of the CDR3: TGCAGCGTTGAAGATCAGGGGGCGCGAAACTATGGCTACACCTTC.

V usage is TRBV30 and J usage is TRBJ2-7; weak D call: TRBD1 (6 bases). The length of the CDR3 is 12 residues. Trimming left V 4 bases short and J 3 bases short, with 10 bases between. Germline CDR1 GTSNPN, CDR2 SVGIG (reference sequence). The CDR3 sequence is CAWIKGDYEQYF. CDR3 sequence (DNA): TGTGCCTGGATAAAGGGGGACTACGAGCAGTACTTC.

The chain is built from TRBV27 and TRBJ2-5; TRBD2 is a possible D gene (7 bases). The CDR3 contains 16 residues. CDR1 is MNHEY and CDR2 is SMNVEV in the germline V gene (reference sequence). Trimming shortened V by 2 bases and J by 8 bases, and 21 bases separated the two germline ends. Here the CDR3 reads CASSLRGGMGLETQYF. In nucleotides, the CDR3 is TGTGCCAGCAGTTTAAGGGGGGGGATGGGGTTGGAAACCCAGTACTTC.

The gene calls are TRBV9 and TRBJ2-1; TRBD2 matches at 9 bases. Germline V CDR1 and CDR2: SGDLS, YYNGEE. Losses at the gene ends were 0 bases for V and 9 bases for J; bases not matched to a gene: 7. This CDR3 region has 15 residues. The CDR3 is CASSVVAGVDGEQFF. CDR3 bases: TGTGCCAGCAGCGTAGTAGCGGGAGTGGATGGTGAGCAGTTCTTC.

The genes are TRBV5-1 and TRBJ2-7, with 8 positions matching TRBD1. V gave up 2 bases and J gave up 7 bases; unmatched junction bases: 8. Germline V gene lookup returns CDR1 SGHRS and CDR2 YFSETQ. The CDR3 runs 14 residues. CDR3 nucleotides: TGCGCCAGCAGCTTCTCGACAGGGGCGGGGGAGCAGTACTTC. It encodes CASSFSTGAGEQYF.

This chain connects TRBV28 to TRBJ2-7, with D possibly being TRBD1 or TRBD2 (5 bases each). Per germline, CDR1 MDHEN and CDR2 SYDVKM. V lost 6 bases and J lost 2, with 14 bases in between. The CDR3 totals 14 residues. CDR3 in DNA: TGTGCCAGCAGCCCTCCGGGACGGCCCTACGAGCAGTACTTC. Protein: CASSPPGRPYEQYF. Together with reference TRBV28 and TRBJ2-7, the CDR3 gives the full variable domain: DVKVTQSSRYLVKRTGEKVFLECVQDMDHENMFWYRQDPGLGLRLIYFSYDVKMKEKGDIPEGYSVSREKKERFSLILESASTNQTSMYLCASSPPGRPYEQYFGPGTRLTVT.

The chain uses TRBV5-1 and TRBJ2-4, with D perhaps TRBD1 or TRBD2 (5 bases each). Germline CDR1 reads SGHRS; CDR2 reads YFSETQ. This CDR3 is built from 15 residues. V dropped 0 bases and J dropped 6 bases, with 13 bases sitting between them. This chain's CDR3 is CASSLDLGVLNIQYF. As DNA, the CDR3 is TGCGCCAGCAGCTTGGATTTGGGGGTGTTAAACATTCAGTACTTC.

The V call is TRBV11-2, the J call TRBJ1-2; a possible D gene is TRBD1 (6 bases). This CDR3 spans 15 amino acids. The V gene lost 5 bases and the J gene lost 6 bases, with 19 bases spanning the gap. Germline V gene sequence: CDR1 SGHAT, CDR2 FQNNGV. The CDR3 is CASSPLRGRTDGYTF. The CDR3 nucleotides read TGTGCCAGCAGCCCCTTACGGGGGCGCACGGATGGCTACACCTTC.

The rearrangement links TRBV5-6 to TRBJ1-2; the match to TRBD1 covers 7 bases. With 4 bases clipped from V and 0 bases from J, the junction kept 9 bases outside the gene matches. The CDR3 has 16 amino acids. Germline V lookup: CDR1 SGHDT, CDR2 YYEEEE. The chain's CDR3 is CASSRRQGRANYGYTF. In DNA, the CDR3 is TGTGCCAGCAGCCGCCGACAGGGAAGGGCTAACTATGGCTACACCTTC.

Concerning this clone itself: The same CDR3 arises from other DNA sequences in this sample as well. This CDR3 is CASSRGTSGSYEQYF. Written as DNA, the CDR3 is TGTGCCAGCAGCAGAGGGACTAGCGGGTCCTACGAGCAGTACTTC. The chain employs TRBV7-2 and TRBJ2-7; 12 nucleotides align to TRBD2. With V trimmed by 5 bases and J by 1 base, 3 bases remained unmatched. The CDR3 totals 15 residues. Looked up from germline, CDR1 is SGHTA and CDR2 is FQGNSA.

The rearrangement links TRBV30 to TRBJ2-1, with 7 bases that match TRBD2. Germline V gene data show CDR1 as GTSNPN and CDR2 as SVGIG (reference sequence). This CDR3 has 14 amino acids. The V segment lost 0 bases and the J segment 6 bases; nucleotides outside the gene matches: 5. In DNA, the CDR3 is TGTGCCTGGAGTGTTGGCGGGAGTAGCAATGAGCAGTTCTTC. Its protein product is CAWSVGGSSNEQFF.

The table lists this clone with a few counts. This chain uses TRBV30 with TRBJ2-7, with D perhaps assigned TRBD1 or TRBD2 (5 bases each). The V and J ends lost 5 bases and 4 bases respectively, with 15 bases between them. This CDR3 region has 13 residues. Germline V gene data show CDR1 as GTSNPN and CDR2 as SVGIG (reference sequence). The CDR3 nucleotides read TGTGCCTGGGGAGAGGGCAGGGATTACGAGCAGTACTTC. This gives the protein CAWGEGRDYEQYF.

V usage is TRBV7-8 and J usage is TRBJ2-5, with D perhaps TRBD2 (6 bases). V dropped 5 bases and J dropped 1 base, with 11 bases sitting between them. Germline CDR1 SGHVS, CDR2 FQNEAQ. The CDR3 sequence is 14 residues long. As DNA, the CDR3 is TGTGCCAGCAGCCCCCGGGACTTCCAAGAGACCCAGTACTTC. Protein sequence: CASSPRDFQETQYF.

With respect to this clone: This specimen includes other DNA sequences encoding the same CDR3. In DNA form, the CDR3 reads TGCGCCAGCAGCCAAGACTCCGGACTAGCACACAATGAGCAGTTCTTC. This codes for CASSQDSGLAHNEQFF. V gene TRBV4-3 combines with J gene TRBJ2-1; 8 bases are a match to TRBD2. Unmatched junction bases numbered 6, after V lost 0 bases and J lost 5 bases. This CDR3 contains 16 residues. Germline V CDR1 and CDR2: LGHNA, YSLEER.

This chain links TRBV4-3 with TRBJ2-2; D perhaps matches TRBD2 (5 bases). The CDR3 length is 14 residues. CDR1 LGHNA and CDR2 YSLEER come from the germline V gene. V dropped 3 bases and J dropped 1 base, with 6 bases sitting between them. Here the CDR3 DNA reads TGCGCCAGCAGCCACCGGGAGAACACCGGGGAGCTGTTTTTT. Protein: CASSHRENTGELFF.

J is TRBJ2-5 and V is TRBV7-2, with unresolved D. Trimming pared 1 base from V and 5 bases from J, leaving 8 bases between. CDR3 size: 13 residues. Per germline, CDR1 SGHTA and CDR2 FQGNSA. Here the CDR3 reads CASSLDHGETQYF. The CDR3 bases are TGTGCCAGCAGCTTAGATCATGGGGAGACCCAGTACTTC.

This chain joins TRBV6-5 and TRBJ1-1, with a weak D call TRBD1 (5 bases). Trimming shortened V by 8 bases and J by 1 base, and 17 bases separated the two germline ends. The CDR3 extends over 15 amino acids. CDR1 and CDR2 from the germline V gene are MNHEY and SVGAGI. DNA of the CDR3: TGTGCCAGCGCTACCGTACGGGGCCAGAACACTGAAGCTTTCTTT. Translating gives CASATVRGQNTEAFF.

The sample holds many counts of this clone. The gene calls are TRBV2 and TRBJ1-3; D is undetermined. Germline assignment: CDR1 SNHLY and CDR2 FYNNEI. Trimming took 8 bases from V and 2 from J, leaving 7 bases between them. This CDR3 contains 12 residues. CDR3 DNA sequence: TGTGCCAGCCTTGTTACTGGAAACACCATATATTTT. It codes for CASLVTGNTIYF.

This sequence joins TRBV7-3 and TRBJ1-3; no clear D. The CDR3 extends over 15 amino acids. Germline CDR1 is SGHTA and CDR2 is FQGTGA. Trimming left V 4 bases short and J 3 bases short, with 13 bases between. The chain's CDR3 is CASSSSGGGGNTIYF. The CDR3 nucleotides are TGTGCCAGCAGCTCATCCGGTGGAGGTGGAAACACCATATATTTT.